This paragraph reports one T cell receptor (beta chain). Antigen: not known. This CDR3 has 14 residues. The J segment lost 2 bases and the V segment lost 6 bases, leaving 5 bases of the junction unmatched. CDR1 is MNHEY and CDR2 is SVGAGI in the germline V gene. The data were obtained in a study of T cell repertoires in cytomegalovirus infection. Across the whole study: CMV infection plus the matching HLA type was flagged by public TCR beta signatures.

A single record per CDR3 protein comes from TCRdb applying MiXCR to the reads. The sample lists over 85,000 distinct CDR3 sequences, 16% occurring once. Study-wide results and caveats: CMV-specific TCR beta clonotypes restricted by HLA-C dominated the ex vivo response. The study identified carriers of CMV plus the relevant HLA from cumulative public TCR beta family frequency.

The sequencing sample was made of PBMCs. The receptor was derived from a human donor in good health (CMV status not recorded). Some clones in this sample may be carry-over from other donors' samples. The chain couples TRBV6-5 to TRBJ2-3, with 7 bases that match TRBD2. The CDR3 protein is CASRAGLTTDTQYF. The CDR3 bases are TGTGCCAGCAGAGCGGGATTAACCACAGATACGCAGTATTTT.